Shown below are 27 T cell receptor beta chains from a single sample sequenced in a study of PD-L1 blockade in urothelial cancer. This table comes from immunoSEQ multiplex PCR, and its TCRdb copy is limited to in-frame clones, with some not included. The data show about 85,000 clones, with around 85% seen just once and around an eighth held by the top ten. The time point was: pretreatment peripheral blood. The sequences come from PBMCs, collected around atezolizumab (anti-PD-L1) treatment. These receptors came from a man aged 55 to 69 with urothelial cancer.

V gene TRBV6-4 combines with J gene TRBJ2-7, with 7 bases aligning to TRBD2. V shed 8 bases and J 2 bases; nucleotides not matched to a gene: 15. The germline V gene encodes CDR1 MRHNA and CDR2 SNTAGT. This CDR3 spans 16 amino acids. The CDR3 DNA reads TGTGCCAGCGGCCCCCCCCCGGGACTACCTCCCTACGAGCAGTACTTC. Encoded protein: CASGPPPGLPPYEQYF.

This chain links TRBV7-9 with TRBJ2-3; D unresolved. The CDR3 totals 13 residues. CDR1 and CDR2 from the germline V gene are SEHNR and FQNEAQ (reference sequence). V shed 2 bases and J shed 1 base, with 4 bases lying between them. The CDR3 protein is CASSLQGTDTQYF. The CDR3 nucleotides are TGTGCCAGCAGCTTACAGGGCACAGATACGCAGTATTTT.

The chain carries TRBV7-9 and TRBJ1-1, with TRBD1 matching over 7 bases. V shed 5 bases, J shed 5 bases, and the junction held 5 bases outside the gene matches. CDR3 length equals 13 residues. Germline V gene lookup returns CDR1 SEHNR and CDR2 FQNEAQ (reference sequence). CDR3: CASSPGGWTEAFF. CDR3 bases: TGTGCCAGCAGCCCAGGGGGATGGACTGAAGCTTTCTTT. Together with reference TRBV7-9 and TRBJ1-1, the CDR3 gives the full variable domain: DTGVSQNPRHKITKRGQNVTFRCDPISEHNRLYWYRQTLGQGPEFLTYFQNEAQLEKSRLLSDRFSAERPKGSFSTLEIQRTEQGDSAMYLCASSPGGWTEAFFGQGTRLTVV.

The J gene is TRBJ1-2, the V gene TRBV4-1; 7 bases agree with TRBD1. V was clipped by 2 bases and J by 0 bases; unmatched bases: 3. The CDR3 has 15 amino acids. Germline CDR1 reads MGHRA; CDR2 reads YSYEKL. CDR3 in DNA: TGCGCCAGCAGCCAACAGACAGGGACTAACTATGGCTACACCTTC. Its translation: CASSQQTGTNYGYTF.

This chain joins TRBV5-6 and TRBJ1-4, with D unclear. Trimming removed 2 bases from V and 6 bases from J, with 17 bases in between. From germline, CDR1 is SGHDT and CDR2 YYEEEE. The CDR3 contains 16 residues. CDR3 bases: TGTGCCAGCAGCTTAAGGGAGACGGGAATATATGAAAAACTGTTTTTT. It translates to CASSLRETGIYEKLFF.

V gene TRBV19 combines with J gene TRBJ1-2; D call uncertain. Germline lookup yields CDR1 LNHDA and CDR2 SQIVND (reference sequence). CDR3 length: 14 residues. V lost 7 bases to trimming and J lost 4 bases, with 16 bases between them. The CDR3, as DNA: TGTGCCAGTAATTTTCGGGGTTGGAGCTATGGCTACACCTTC. Amino acid sequence: CASNFRGWSYGYTF.

This clone was seen a single time. The gene calls are TRBV10-3 and TRBJ2-2, with 8 bases lining up with TRBD1. The CDR3 extends over 14 amino acids. In germline, CDR1 is ENHRY, CDR2 SYGVKD. V dropped 6 bases and J dropped 6; count of bases not matched to a gene: 6. CDR3 DNA: TGTGCCATCAGGAAGGACAGGGATGCCGGGGAGCTGTTTTTT. Translated, it gives CAIRKDRDAGELFF.

This chain joins TRBV15 and TRBJ2-1; D might be TRBD1 (6 bases). V lost 10 bases, J lost 4 bases, and 14 bases lay in between. The germline CDR1 and CDR2 sequences are LNHNV and YYDKDF (reference sequence). The CDR3 is 13 residues long. Here the CDR3 DNA reads TGTGCCATCCGTGGGGGCGTTTACAATGAGCAGTTCTTC. This translates into CAIRGGVYNEQFF.

The chain has TRBV25-1 and TRBJ1-6; D possibly corresponds to TRBD1 (5 bases). The germline V and J ends were trimmed by 5 bases and 1 base, with 6 bases remaining between them. Germline CDR1 MGHDK, CDR2 SYGVNS. The CDR3 contains 14 residues. In nucleotides, the CDR3 is TGTGCCAGCAGTCAGGGTTCCTATAATTCACCCCTCCACTTT. Translation gives CASSQGSYNSPLHF.

The rearrangement uses TRBV7-3 and TRBJ2-3, with D perhaps matching TRBD1 (6 bases). The CDR3 sequence is 16 residues long. Trimming cost V 5 bases and J 4 bases, with 19 bases left between them. Per the germline V gene, CDR1 is SGHTA and CDR2 is FQGTGA. CDR3 in amino acids: CASSPTYRESADTQYF. CDR3 nucleotide sequence: TGTGCCAGCAGCCCTACCTACAGGGAATCTGCAGATACGCAGTATTTT.

The rearrangement links TRBV4-1 to TRBJ1-2; D gene ambiguous. V was clipped by 0 bases and J by 1 base, with 9 bases between them. Germline CDR1 is MGHRA and CDR2 is YSYEKL. This CDR3 is built from 15 residues. CDR3 sequence reads: CASSQDGASNYGYTF. DNA of the CDR3: TGCGCCAGCAGCCAAGATGGTGCCAGTAACTATGGCTACACCTTC.

This chain joins TRBV7-2 and TRBJ1-2; D not resolved. Germline V gene sequence: CDR1 SGHTA, CDR2 FQGNSA. The CDR3 is made up of 13 amino acids. Trimming cost V 0 bases and J 8 bases, with 10 bases left between them. The CDR3 loop reads CASSLAPPTGYTF. In DNA, the CDR3 is TGTGCCAGCAGCTTAGCTCCCCCTACCGGCTACACCTTC.

This chain uses TRBV7-9 with TRBJ2-6; the D is unclear. The germline V gene has CDR1 SEHNR and CDR2 FQNEAQ (reference sequence). The CDR3 contains 16 residues. Trimming removed 8 bases at V and 0 bases at J, with 14 bases between. The CDR3 DNA reads as TGTGCCAGCTTAGAACAGTTCAACTCTGGGGCCAACGTCCTGACTTTC. Its protein is CASLEQFNSGANVLTF. Full variable domain (remainder filled in from reference TRBV7-9 and TRBJ2-6): DTGVSQNPRHKITKRGQNVTFRCDPISEHNRLYWYRQTLGQGPEFLTYFQNEAQLEKSRLLSDRFSAERPKGSFSTLEIQRTEQGDSAMYLCASLEQFNSGANVLTFGAGSRLTVL.

This chain connects TRBV6-5 to TRBJ2-1, with TRBD2 matching 9 bases. Trimming removed 4 bases from V and 12 bases from J; junction bases left unmatched: 16. Per germline, CDR1 MNHEY and CDR2 SVGAGI. The CDR3 is 16 residues long. DNA of the CDR3: TGTGCCAGCAGTTCCCTAGCGGGAACCGTGGGATCCGGGCAGTTCTTC. Its protein product is CASSSLAGTVGSGQFF.

The genes are TRBV29-1 and TRBJ2-7; 8 bases agree with TRBD1. V lost 3 bases to trimming and J lost 3 bases; unmatched junction nucleotides: 4. Germline assignment: CDR1 SQVTM and CDR2 ANQGSEA. This CDR3 region has 13 residues. The CDR3 sequence: CSVERTGNYEQYF. CDR3 coding DNA: TGCAGCGTTGAGAGGACAGGGAACTACGAGCAGTACTTC.

CDR3 sequence reads: CASSGLLSAGGEETQYF. The CDR3, as DNA: TGTGCCAGCAGCGGCCTGCTAAGCGCGGGGGGGGAGGAGACCCAGTACTTC. V usage is TRBV9 and J usage is TRBJ2-5, with 9 bases lining up with TRBD2. The germline CDR1 and CDR2 sequences are SGDLS and YYNGEE. The CDR3 totals 17 residues. With V trimmed by 3 bases and J by 5 bases, 14 bases remained unmatched.

This chain joins TRBV30 and TRBJ2-3; 8 positions match TRBD2. Losses at the gene ends were 5 bases for V and 0 bases for J; bases not matched to a gene: 4. The CDR3 length is 14 residues. The V gene's germline CDR1 is GTSNPN and CDR2 SVGIG (reference sequence). CDR3 DNA sequence: TGTGCCTGGGGTAGCGGGGCTAGCACAGATACGCAGTATTTT. Protein: CAWGSGASTDTQYF.

The rearrangement links TRBV5-1 to TRBJ1-1; a possible D gene is TRBD1 (6 bases). Germline CDR1 is SGHRS and CDR2 is YFSETQ. The V end lost 7 bases, the J end lost 4 bases, and 17 bases lay between the germline ends. The CDR3 length is 14 residues. In DNA, the CDR3 is TGCGCCAGCTCATCACGTGGCAGGGGCACTGAAGCTTTCTTT. Translating gives CASSSRGRGTEAFF.

The V call is TRBV7-2, the J call TRBJ1-5, with 8 bases fitting TRBD1. This CDR3 region has 14 residues. V lost 5 bases, J lost 6 bases, and 6 bases stayed unmatched. Germline loops: CDR1 SGHTA, CDR2 FQGNSA. The CDR3 DNA reads TGTGCCAGCAGCCCCGGACAGGGCCGTCAGCCCCAGCATTTT. Encoded protein: CASSPGQGRQPQHF.

This clone was observed a few times. The gene calls are TRBV5-1 and TRBJ1-5, with D uncertain. Per the germline V gene, CDR1 is SGHRS and CDR2 is YFSETQ. V lost 9 bases to trimming and J lost 5 bases, with 3 bases between them. The CDR3 contains 9 residues. The CDR3 sequence: CATDQPQHF. The CDR3 DNA reads as TGCGCCACCGATCAGCCCCAGCATTTT.

The rearrangement joins TRBV25-1 to TRBJ2-2, with TRBD1 matching 10 bases. V lost 4 bases, J lost 8 bases, and 13 bases stayed unmatched. The CDR3 consists of 17 residues. The V gene's germline CDR1 is MGHDK and CDR2 SYGVNS. The CDR3 region has the DNA TGTGCCAGCAGTGTATCATTGGACAGGGGGGGATCTGGGGAGCTGTTTTTT. This translates into CASSVSLDRGGSGELFF.

V is TRBV7-9 and J is TRBJ1-3; weak D call: TRBD1 (6 bases). CDR1 SEHNR and CDR2 FQNEAQ come from the germline V gene (reference sequence). The ends were cut back, 5 bases at V and 1 base at J, with 12 bases in the middle. There are 15 residues in the CDR3. The CDR3 nucleotides read TGTGCCAGCAGCGCCGAGGGGGTGTCTGGAAACACCATATATTTT. Translation: CASSAEGVSGNTIYF.

This clone was recorded once. The V gene is TRBV6-1, the J gene TRBJ2-3; maybe TRBD2 (6 bases). The V and J ends lost 8 bases and 5 bases respectively, with 17 bases between them. The CDR3 is 14 residues long. The V gene's germline CDR1 is MNHNS and CDR2 SASEGT. The DNA of the CDR3 is TGTGCCAGCGCCCCCGGGAGACTAGGAGATACGCAGTATTTT. Its translation: CASAPGRLGDTQYF.

CDR3 in amino acids: CASSQEDLIPSGILEEKLFF. CDR3 nucleotide sequence: TGCGCCAGCAGCCAAGAGGATCTTATCCCCAGCGGTATCTTAGAGGAAAAACTGTTTTTT. This rearrangement joins TRBV4-3 to TRBJ1-4; no clear D. Germline V gene data show CDR1 as LGHNA and CDR2 as YSLEER. This CDR3 is built from 20 residues. Trimming stripped 0 bases from V and 8 bases from J, with 28 bases between.

This CDR3 reads CASSSGTEVYGYTF. CDR3 bases: TGTGCCAGCAGCTCTGGGACAGAAGTCTATGGCTACACCTTC. The rearrangement joins TRBV7-9 to TRBJ1-2, with TRBD1 matching over 7 bases. The germline CDR1 and CDR2 sequences are SEHNR and FQNEAQ (reference sequence). Trimming took 4 bases from V and 4 from J; bases not matched to a gene: 6. The CDR3 is 14 amino acids.

This chain joins TRBV2 and TRBJ2-5, with D possibly matching TRBD1 (5 bases). Germline CDR1 and CDR2: SNHLY and FYNNEI. The CDR3 length is 16 residues. Deletions cut 0 bases from V and 5 bases from J, with 16 bases between. This CDR3 is CASSEAGALVVETQYF. In nucleotides, the CDR3 is TGTGCCAGCAGTGAAGCTGGGGCCTTAGTTGTGGAGACCCAGTACTTC.

This chain links TRBV10-2 with TRBJ2-3, with TRBD2 matching 11 bases. With 3 bases clipped from V and 0 bases from J, the junction kept 2 bases outside the gene matches. CDR3 size: 16 residues. Germline CDR1 WSHSY, CDR2 SAAADI. Here the CDR3 reads CASSDIAGGSTDTQYF. CDR3 in DNA: TGCGCCAGCAGTGACATAGCGGGGGGGAGCACAGATACGCAGTATTTT.